The present entry profiles one T cell receptor beta chain with its context. The protocol was immunoSEQ multiplex PCR, while the TCRdb copy is restricted to in-frame clones and leaves out a portion. This sample yields about 250,000 clones, of which over 70% are seen a single time; about 3% belongs to the top ten. The CDR3 is 15 residues long. V shed 2 bases and J shed 0 bases, with 10 bases lying between them. Looked up from germline, CDR1 is MNHEY and CDR2 is SVGAGI. The sample comes from a study of blood T cell repertoires in COVID-19. The rearrangement uses TRBV6-5 and TRBJ1-1, with D possibly TRBD1 on 5 matching bases. The sequence came from an elderly woman with acute or convalescent COVID-19. Specimen: peripheral blood. The CDR3 nucleotides read TGTGCCAGCAGTTACGACCTGACAGTGAACACTGAAGCTTTCTTT. Encoded protein: CASSYDLTVNTEAFF.